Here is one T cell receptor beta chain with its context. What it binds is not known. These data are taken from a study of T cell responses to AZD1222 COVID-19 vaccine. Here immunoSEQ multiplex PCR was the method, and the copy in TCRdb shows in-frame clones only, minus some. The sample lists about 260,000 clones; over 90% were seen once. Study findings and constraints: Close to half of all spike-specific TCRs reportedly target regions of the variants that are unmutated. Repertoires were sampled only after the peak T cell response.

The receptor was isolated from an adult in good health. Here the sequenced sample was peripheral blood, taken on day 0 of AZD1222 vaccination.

CDR3 nucleotides: TGTGCCAGCGGGAGGGATTATAGCAATCAGCCCCAGCATTTT. This codes for CASGRDYSNQPQHF. The chain carries TRBV2 and TRBJ1-5; no clear D. In germline, CDR1 is SNHLY, CDR2 FYNNEI. The CDR3 is 14 residues long. The V gene lost 8 bases and the J gene lost 0 bases, with 11 bases spanning the gap.